The rows below give T cell receptor beta chains drawn from one sample of a study of CD8 T cells in ankylosing spondylitis. MiXCR, applied by TCRdb to the 5' RACE reads, yields one record per CDR3 protein. The data contain 250,000 or so distinct CDR3 sequences, roughly a tenth of them singletons. Sample: blood, either unsorted or a sorted T cell fraction (not recorded which). The source is a male donor with ankylosing spondylitis or in good health (not recorded which). Each CDR3 is given with its conserved first and last residue. D genes are given only for firm matches. Clone size is not always given. Where it is, it says once, few, many or a class for expanded clones.

J	size	D	V	CDR3	DNA
TRBJ2-1	many	.	TRBV12-3/TRBV12-4	CASSLAESSYNEQFF	TGTGCCAGCAGTTTGGCGGAAAGCTCCTACAATGAGCAGTTCTTC
TRBJ2-7	many	.	TRBV20-1	CSARAGQYEQYF	TGCAGTGCCAGGGCGGGGCAATACGAGCAGTACTTC
TRBJ1-4	many	.	TRBV5-1	CASTKTGTTNEKLFF	TGCGCCAGCACCAAGACCGGCACAACTAATGAAAAACTGTTTTTT
TRBJ1-2	many	.	TRBV4-1	CASSQGWGTNYGYTF	TGCGCCAGCAGCCAAGGGTGGGGAACTAACTATGGCTACACCTTC
TRBJ1-1	many	.	TRBV5-1	CASSRNLENTEAFF	TGCGCCAGCAGCCGAAATCTCGAGAACACTGAAGCTTTCTTT
TRBJ1-5	.	.	TRBV4-1	CASSQGGGSSGQPQHF	TGCGCCAGCAGCCAAGGTGGGGGGTCTTCAGGTCAGCCCCAGCATTTT
TRBJ2-1	many	.	TRBV10-3	CAIRAGPQDEQFF	TGTGCCATCAGGGCCGGGCCACAGGATGAGCAGTTCTTC
TRBJ2-7	many	.	TRBV15	CATGRPGPYEQYF	TGTGCCACTGGGAGGCCAGGGCCCTACGAGCAGTACTTC
TRBJ2-7	many	.	TRBV5-1	CASSLGFEDSYEQYF	TGCGCCAGCAGCTTGGGGTTTGAGGACTCCTACGAGCAGTACTTC
TRBJ1-1	many	.	TRBV20-1	CSAFTGAGTEAFF	TGCAGTGCTTTTACGGGGGCGGGCACTGAAGCTTTCTTT
TRBJ1-5	many	TRBD1	TRBV12-3/TRBV12-4	CASRLQGAGQPQHF	TGTGCCAGCAGATTACAGGGGGCGGGGCAGCCCCAGCATTTT
TRBJ1-1	few	TRBD1	TRBV20-1	CSARPPATGGKGTEAFF	TGCAGTGCTAGACCACCGGCGACAGGGGGCAAAGGGACTGAAGCTTTCTTT
TRBJ2-1	.	TRBD2	TRBV10-1	CVSSESTGGNEQFF	TGCGTCAGCAGTGAGTCAACGGGGGGCAATGAGCAGTTCTTC
TRBJ2-1	many	.	TRBV11-2	CASSLEEYNEQFF	TGTGCCAGCAGCTTAGAGGAGTACAATGAGCAGTTCTTC
TRBJ2-3	.	.	TRBV14	CASSLTGFTDTQYF	TGTGCCAGCAGCCTGACGGGATTTACAGATACGCAGTATTTT
TRBJ2-7	few	.	TRBV29-1	CSVGLGTYEQYF	TGCAGCGTTGGCCTGGGGACCTATGAGCAGTACTTC
TRBJ2-6	few	.	TRBV29-1	CSVESVAATPSGANVLTF	TGCAGCGTTGAATCTGTCGCAGCTACCCCCTCTGGGGCCAACGTCCTGACTTTC
TRBJ2-3	many	TRBD2	TRBV5-1	CASSASTSGGADTQYF	TGCGCCAGCAGCGCCTCTACTAGCGGGGGGGCAGATACGCAGTATTTT
TRBJ2-4	.	TRBD2	TRBV20-1	CCARDSGGLLAKNIQYF	TGCTGTGCTAGGGATAGCGGGGGGCTCCTAGCCAAAAACATTCAGTACTTC
TRBJ1-3	few	.	TRBV7-2	CASSPRASGNTIYF	TGTGCCAGCAGCCCCAGGGCCTCTGGAAACACCATATATTTT
TRBJ2-1	many	TRBD2	TRBV5-1	CASSSNLAGVLNEQFF	TGCGCCAGCAGCTCGAATCTAGCGGGGGTGTTGAATGAGCAGTTCTTC
TRBJ2-1	.	.	TRBV2	CASISRVRDEQFF	TGTGCCAGCATCTCAAGGGTCCGGGATGAGCAGTTCTTC
TRBJ1-1	many	.	TRBV5-1	CASTLQMNTEAFF	TGCGCCAGCACCCTTCAAATGAACACTGAAGCTTTCTTT
TRBJ1-4	few	TRBD1	TRBV7-2	CASSSPRQGWSEKLFF	TGTGCCAGCAGCTCCCCCCGACAGGGTTGGAGTGAAAAACTGTTTTTT
TRBJ1-1	few	TRBD1	TRBV5-1	CASRSDRAEAFF	TGCGCCAGCAGGTCCGACAGGGCTGAAGCTTTCTTT
TRBJ1-6	.	.	TRBV7-9	CASSLRRRDSPLHF	TGTGCCAGCAGCTTAAGGAGGAGGGATTCACCCCTCCACTTT
TRBJ2-1	.	TRBD2	TRBV20-1	CSAPTASGQYNEQFF	TGCAGTGCCCCCACTGCTAGCGGGCAATACAATGAGCAGTTCTTC
TRBJ2-2	many	.	TRBV10-3	CAISLKTGELFF	TGTGCCATCAGCCTCAAAACCGGGGAGCTGTTTTTT
TRBJ1-5	many	.	TRBV27	CASSLYQGGGNQPQHF	TGTGCCAGCAGTTTATACCAGGGAGGGGGCAATCAGCCCCAGCATTTT
TRBJ2-2	many	.	TRBV7-9	CASSLIKEVLDTGELFF	TGTGCCAGCAGCTTAATTAAGGAAGTATTGGACACCGGGGAGCTGTTTTTT
TRBJ1-2	many	TRBD1	TRBV5-1	CASSLAGQGAGGYTF	TGCGCCAGCAGCTTGGCCGGACAGGGGGCGGGTGGCTACACCTTC
TRBJ2-2	few	.	TRBV12-3/TRBV12-4	CASSLERTGELFF	TGTGCCAGCAGTTTAGAGAGAACCGGGGAGCTGTTTTTT
TRBJ2-7	many	TRBD1	TRBV12-3/TRBV12-4	CASSSQGQGKGYEQYF	TGTGCCAGCAGTTCGCAAGGACAGGGAAAAGGCTACGAGCAGTACTTC
TRBJ2-2	many	.	TRBV5-6	CASSLALGELFF	TGTGCCAGCAGCTTGGCCTTGGGGGAGCTGTTTTTT
TRBJ2-1	many	.	TRBV5-1	CASSLGGGGEQFF	TGCGCCAGCAGCTTGGGAGGTGGTGGTGAGCAGTTCTTC
TRBJ2-7	many	.	TRBV20-1	CSARRAQGYEQYF	TGCAGTGCTAGAAGGGCGCAGGGGTACGAGCAGTACTTC
TRBJ2-2	many	TRBD2	TRBV25-1	CASSDPLASGRVNTGELFF	TGTGCCAGCAGTGACCCTTTGGCTAGCGGGAGGGTGAACACCGGGGAGCTGTTTTTT
TRBJ1-4	.	TRBD1	TRBV6-5	CASSTNRDRFNEKLFF	TGTGCCAGCAGTACTAACCGGGACAGATTTAATGAAAAACTGTTTTTT
TRBJ2-7	many	TRBD1	TRBV2	CASSPDRATYEQYF	TGTGCCAGCAGTCCTGACAGGGCCACCTACGAGCAGTACTTC
TRBJ2-5	few	.	TRBV6-1	CASSTRGTEETQYF	TGTGCCAGCAGCACCAGGGGCACAGAAGAGACCCAGTACTTC
TRBJ1-1	few	.	TRBV10-2	CASSDGGAQNTEAFF	TGCGCCAGCAGTGATGGAGGGGCGCAGAACACTGAAGCTTTCTTT
TRBJ1-5	.	.	TRBV6-1	CASGKGDSNQPQHF	TGTGCCAGCGGTAAAGGGGATAGCAATCAGCCCCAGCATTTT
TRBJ1-2	many	TRBD1	TRBV3-1	CASSQGDSYGYTF	TGTGCCAGCAGCCAGGGGGACAGCTATGGCTACACCTTC
TRBJ2-7	many	.	TRBV5-1	CASSLGQGSLSYEQYF	TGCGCCAGCAGCTTGGGGCAGGGCAGTCTATCCTACGAGCAGTACTTC
TRBJ2-3	.	TRBD2	TRBV5-1	CASRNGGASTDTQYF	TGCGCCAGCAGGAACGGGGGGGCTAGCACAGATACGCAGTATTTT
TRBJ2-1	.	.	TRBV7-2	CASSWGVGRNEQFF	TGTGCCAGCAGCTGGGGGGTAGGACGCAATGAGCAGTTCTTC
TRBJ2-7	many	.	TRBV18	CASSRVQNEQYF	TGTGCCAGCTCGCGGGTCCAAAACGAGCAGTACTTC
TRBJ2-7	many	.	TRBV6-1	CASSGPPYEQYF	TGTGCCAGCAGTGGCCCCCCCTACGAGCAGTACTTC
TRBJ2-7	.	TRBD1	TRBV6-2/TRBV6-3	CASSYSTDRGYEQYF	TGTGCCAGCAGTTATTCGACTGACAGGGGATACGAGCAGTACTTC
TRBJ1-5	many	.	TRBV12-3/TRBV12-4	CASSLENTLYSNQPQHF	TGTGCCAGCAGTTTAGAGAACACCCTCTATAGCAATCAGCCCCAGCATTTT
TRBJ2-3	many	.	TRBV5-1	CASSSTRSTDTQYF	TGTGCCAGCAGTTCCACTCGTAGCACAGATACGCAGTATTTT
TRBJ1-2	many	.	TRBV10-3	CASTGDSNYGYTF	TGTGCCAGCACTGGGGACTCCAACTATGGCTACACCTTC
TRBJ2-3	many	.	TRBV10-3	CAIKSGTDTQYF	TGTGCCATCAAGTCTGGCACAGATACGCAGTATTTT
TRBJ2-5	many	.	TRBV27	CASNRVGETQYF	TGTGCCAGCAACAGGGTGGGAGAGACCCAGTACTTC
TRBJ1-2	few	.	TRBV15	CATSRGNYGYTF	TGTGCCACCAGCAGAGGTAACTATGGCTACACCTTC
TRBJ2-5	.	TRBD2	TRBV11-2	CASSLGLAVYQETQYF	TGCGCCAGCAGCCTCGGACTAGCGGTATACCAAGAGACCCAGTACTTC
TRBJ1-4	many	TRBD1	TRBV14	CASSRTWTGDNEKLFF	TGTGCCAGCAGCCGAACCTGGACAGGGGATAATGAAAAACTGTTTTTT
TRBJ1-2	.	.	TRBV5-1	CASSPGTSGGYTF	TGCGCCAGCAGCCCCGGGACGTCGGGTGGCTACACCTTC